These 30 T cell receptor beta chains share one sample of origin, sequenced in a study of cytomegalovirus exposure and HLA in healthy donors. A multiplex PCR was run with 60 Vbeta primers and 13 Jbeta primers. Sequenced by immunoSEQ multiplex PCR; TCRdb stores in-frame clones only, minus some. The sample yields under 120,000 clones, roughly 70% seen once. Sequencing was done on a sample of PBMCs. The receptors here all came from a man aged 40-50 years in good health and CMV-seropositive.

The chain combines TRBV9 with TRBJ1-2; 8 nucleotides match TRBD1. The CDR3 is made up of 14 amino acids. V gave up 0 bases and J gave up 8 bases; unmatched junction bases: 6. CDR1 and CDR2 (germline): SGDLS, YYNGEE. The chain's CDR3 is CASSVAQGVGGYTF. The CDR3 DNA follows: TGTGCCAGCAGCGTAGCACAGGGGGTAGGCGGCTACACCTTC.

J is TRBJ2-3 and V is TRBV6-5; D possibly corresponds to TRBD2 (5 bases). Trimming cost V 7 bases and J 3 bases, with 14 bases left between them. Germline V gene data show CDR1 as MNHEY and CDR2 as SVGAGI. The CDR3 totals 14 residues. The CDR3 DNA sequence: TGTGCCAGCAAGGCCCCGACGGGGACAGATACGCAGTATTTT. Translating gives CASKAPTGTDTQYF.

This chain uses TRBV6-6 with TRBJ1-2; 9 bases align to TRBD1. This CDR3 has 14 amino acids. Trimming took 2 bases from V and 3 from J; bases not matched to a gene: 1. CDR1 is MNHNY and CDR2 is SVGAGI in the germline V gene (reference sequence). CDR3 loop: CASSYRDRDYGYTF. DNA of the CDR3: TGTGCCAGCAGTTACCGGGACAGGGACTATGGCTACACCTTC.

In its sample, this clone was seen once. The J gene is TRBJ1-1, the V gene TRBV5-6; D call uncertain. The germline gives CDR1 SGHDT, CDR2 YYEEEE. V shed 4 bases and J shed 1 base, with 8 bases lying between them. The CDR3 is 13 residues long. The CDR3 sequence: CASSLPPNTEAFF. The CDR3 nucleotides read TGTGCCAGCAGCCTTCCCCCGAACACTGAAGCTTTCTTT. Full variable domain (missing parts from reference TRBV5-6 and TRBJ1-1): DAGVTQSPTHLIKTRGQQVTLRCSPKSGHDTVSWYQQALGQGPQFIFQYYEEEERQRGNFPDRFSGHQFPNYSSELNVNALLLGDSALYLCASSLPPNTEAFFGQGTRLTVV.

This chain uses TRBV7-2 with TRBJ2-3, with 7 bases lining up with TRBD1. Germline-derived CDR1 and CDR2 are SGHTA and FQGNSA. The trim removed 3 bases at V and 2 bases at J, leaving 5 bases unmatched. The CDR3 is 15 residues long. The CDR3 sequence is CASSFRDSYTDTQYF. CDR3 bases: TGTGCCAGCAGCTTCCGGGACAGTTACACAGATACGCAGTATTTT.

The chain carries TRBV19 and TRBJ2-5, with D tentatively TRBD1 (6 bases). The germline V gene encodes CDR1 LNHDA and CDR2 SQIVND (reference sequence). The CDR3 runs to 14 residues. V lost 6 bases and J 5 bases, leaving 16 bases between the germline ends. For the CDR3, the DNA is TGTGCCAGTAGCGGGACCGTAAGGGGGGAGACCCAGTACTTC. Encoded protein: CASSGTVRGETQYF.

The rearrangement links TRBV4-3 to TRBJ2-7; perhaps TRBD2 as D (7 bases). The CDR3 length is 15 residues. The V and J ends lost 0 bases and 4 bases respectively, with 13 bases between them. Germline V lookup: CDR1 LGHNA, CDR2 YSLEER. The CDR3 is CASSQEWGGIYEQYF. CDR3 sequence (DNA): TGCGCCAGCAGCCAAGAGTGGGGGGGCATATACGAGCAGTACTTC.

The rearrangement uses TRBV6-6 and TRBJ1-2; 8 bases are shared with TRBD1. From germline, CDR1 is MNHNY and CDR2 SVGAGI (reference sequence). Trimming cost V 8 bases and J 4 bases; bases outside gene matches: 9. This CDR3 is 14 amino acids long. This CDR3 reads CASDFDRGVYGYTF. The CDR3 DNA is TGTGCCAGCGACTTCGACAGGGGAGTCTATGGCTACACCTTC.

The chain carries TRBV28 and TRBJ2-5, with D possibly being TRBD2 (5 bases). Germline V CDR1 and CDR2: MDHEN, SYDVKM. CDR3 length: 13 residues. V shed 2 bases and J shed 7 bases, with 11 bases lying between them. CDR3: CASSLLLAWTQYF. The CDR3 DNA reads as TGTGCCAGCAGTTTACTCCTAGCATGGACCCAGTACTTC.

This clone appeared once. In DNA, the CDR3 is TGTGCCAGCAGTCCGACACAGCCAGGGGATACGCAGTATTTT. Residues: CASSPTQPGDTQYF. V is TRBV27 and J is TRBJ2-3; D possibly corresponds to TRBD1 (5 bases). Looked up from germline, CDR1 is MNHEY and CDR2 is SMNVEV (reference sequence). V was pared by 5 bases and J by 6 bases, with 15 bases between. The CDR3 length is 14 residues.

V usage is TRBV6-1 and J usage is TRBJ1-1; D gene uncertain. The V end lost 4 bases, the J end lost 4 bases, and 7 bases lay between the germline ends. The CDR3 sequence is 12 residues long. Germline CDR1 and CDR2: MNHNS and SASEGT. The chain's CDR3 is CASSGYSTEAFF. CDR3 coding DNA: TGTGCCAGCAGTGGATACAGCACTGAAGCTTTCTTT.

V usage is TRBV6-1 and J usage is TRBJ1-1, with D unresolved. Germline V gene data show CDR1 as MNHNS and CDR2 as SASEGT. The CDR3 runs to 14 residues. Between the trimmed V and J ends, which lost 2 bases and 0 bases, there was a span of 7 bases. The CDR3 sequence is CASSEQSVNTEAFF. In DNA, the CDR3 is TGTGCCAGCAGTGAACAATCGGTGAACACTGAAGCTTTCTTT.

This rearrangement joins TRBV19 to TRBJ1-1, with D possibly TRBD1 on 6 matching bases. Per the germline V gene, CDR1 is LNHDA and CDR2 is SQIVND (reference sequence). There are 16 residues in the CDR3. The V gene lost 4 bases and the J gene lost 4 bases, with 19 bases spanning the gap. CDR3 DNA: TGTGCCAGTAGTAGGGGGGGGACATTTTTAAGCACTGAAGCTTTCTTT. Its protein product is CASSRGGTFLSTEAFF.

This clone was recorded once. The chain recombines TRBV6-5 with TRBJ1-1; 8 bases align to TRBD1. J was trimmed by 0 bases and V by 2 bases; bases with no gene match: 5. Germline V lookup: CDR1 MNHEY, CDR2 SVGAGI. CDR3 length: 16 residues. The CDR3 DNA follows: TGTGCCAGCAGTTACGGCAGGGGGCAAATGAACACTGAAGCTTTCTTT. Encoded protein: CASSYGRGQMNTEAFF.

The chain employs TRBV5-1 and TRBJ2-5, with D possibly TRBD1 on 5 matching bases. The ends were cut back, 0 bases at V and 2 bases at J, with 14 bases in the middle. CDR3 length: 16 amino acids. CDR1 SGHRS and CDR2 YFSETQ come from the germline V gene. The chain's CDR3 is CASSLGAGSYQETQYF. DNA of the CDR3: TGCGCCAGCAGCTTGGGTGCAGGGTCGTATCAAGAGACCCAGTACTTC.

This clone was observed a few times. J is TRBJ2-7 and V is TRBV2; no firm D call. CDR3 size: 11 residues. Germline loops: CDR1 SNHLY, CDR2 FYNNEI. The V end lost 4 bases, the J end lost 8 bases, and 9 bases lay between the germline ends. CDR3 sequence: CASSAGFQQYF. Here the CDR3 DNA reads TGTGCCAGCAGTGCCGGGTTCCAGCAGTACTTC. Full variable domain (outside the CDR3, taken from reference TRBV2 and TRBJ2-7): EPEVTQTPSHQVTQMGQEVILRCVPISNHLYFYWYRQILGQKVEFLVSFYNNEISEKSEIFDDQFSVERPDGSNFTLKIRSTKLEDSAMYFCASSAGFQQYFGPGTRLTVT.

This sequence joins TRBV6-5 and TRBJ2-7, with TRBD1 matching 7 bases. Per germline, CDR1 MNHEY and CDR2 SVGAGI. The CDR3 covers 14 residues. V shed 0 bases and J 4 bases; nucleotides not matched to a gene: 3. The CDR3 DNA reads TGTGCCAGCAGTTACTCTGGGACAGAATACGAGCAGTACTTC. It is translated as CASSYSGTEYEQYF.

The chain employs TRBV18 and TRBJ1-4; D unclear. The CDR3 is 17 residues long. The germline gives CDR1 KGHSH, CDR2 LQKENI. V lost 3 bases and J lost 0, with 14 bases in between. The CDR3 region is CASSPQDIFTTNEKLFF. Written as DNA, the CDR3 is TGTGCCAGCTCACCTCAAGACATATTTACAACTAATGAAAAACTGTTTTTT.

This clone was recorded a few times. V usage is TRBV13 and J usage is TRBJ1-1, with D unclear. CDR1 is PRHDT and CDR2 is FYEKMQ in the germline V gene (reference sequence). V lost 3 bases, J lost 0 bases, and 11 bases lay in between. CDR3 length: 15 amino acids. The CDR3 DNA reads TGTGCCAGCAGCTTCCGGAGAGGGATGAACACTGAAGCTTTCTTT. Protein product: CASSFRRGMNTEAFF.

The CDR3 region has the DNA TGTGCCAGCAGTTCGATCTCCGGGACATTTGGCTACACCTTC. Encoded protein: CASSSISGTFGYTF. This chain joins TRBV28 and TRBJ1-2; TRBD1 is a possible D gene (6 bases). V was shortened by 4 bases and J by 7 bases, with 16 bases between the two germline ends. Germline-derived CDR1 and CDR2 are MDHEN and SYDVKM. There are 14 residues in the CDR3.

This CDR3 is CATSRGLLKYEQYV. The CDR3 bases are TGTGCCACCAGCAGGGGACTACTTAAATACGAGCAGTACGTC. The chain is built from TRBV15 and TRBJ2-7; 7 nucleotides align to TRBD2. With 3 bases clipped from V and 4 bases from J, the junction kept 6 bases outside the gene matches. This CDR3 contains 14 residues. CDR1 LNHNV and CDR2 YYDKDF come from the germline V gene (reference sequence).

The chain uses TRBV6-1 and TRBJ2-3, with D possibly matching TRBD1 (6 bases). The length of the CDR3 is 15 residues. Trimming took 0 bases from V and 7 from J, leaving 14 bases between them. Germline lookup yields CDR1 MNHNS and CDR2 SASEGT. CDR3: CASSEALQGGNTQYF. In DNA form, the CDR3 reads TGTGCCAGCAGTGAAGCGCTACAGGGTGGGAATACGCAGTATTTT.

The chain has TRBV15 and TRBJ2-3; the match to TRBD2 covers 9 bases. The V gene end was trimmed by 0 bases and the J gene end by 4 bases; junction bases not matched to a gene: 11. This CDR3 is built from 18 residues. CDR1 is LNHNV and CDR2 is YYDKDF in the germline V gene (reference sequence). The CDR3 spells CATSRDIRAGGPSDTQYF. CDR3 nucleotides: TGTGCCACCAGCAGAGATATTAGGGCGGGAGGGCCATCAGATACGCAGTATTTT.

With regard to this clone: The sample carries other DNA sequences with the same CDR3. J is TRBJ1-5 and V is TRBV19; 8 bases map to TRBD1. V was pared by 6 bases and J by 4 bases, with 5 bases of the junction left unmatched. Germline loops: CDR1 LNHDA, CDR2 SQIVND (reference sequence). This CDR3 spans 14 amino acids. The CDR3 protein is CASSGQGGNQPQHF. The CDR3, as DNA: TGTGCCAGTAGCGGACAGGGTGGGAATCAGCCCCAGCATTTT.

This chain's CDR3 is CASTPDRASNTGELFF. The CDR3 DNA reads TGTGCCAGTACCCCCGACAGGGCCTCGAACACCGGGGAGCTGTTTTTT. The J gene is TRBJ2-2, the V gene TRBV19, with 7 bases aligning to TRBD1. V lost 7 bases, J lost 0 bases, and 8 bases stayed unmatched. Germline values: CDR1 LNHDA, CDR2 SQIVND (reference sequence). This CDR3 contains 16 residues.

This clone showed up just a few times. The rearrangement uses TRBV4-3 and TRBJ1-2, with D hard to call. The V end lost 0 bases, the J end lost 8 bases, and 13 bases lay between the germline ends. The CDR3 extends over 14 amino acids. Germline-derived CDR1 and CDR2 are LGHNA and YSLEER. The CDR3: CASSQDEGELGYTF. In nucleotides, the CDR3 is TGCGCCAGCAGCCAAGATGAGGGAGAGCTCGGCTACACCTTC.

This clone was picked up a small number of times. CDR3 nucleotide sequence: TGTGCCACCAAAAGGCATGAGCGGGGGGACGCCAGGCAGTATTTT. The encoded protein is CATKRHERGDARQYF. The rearrangement joins TRBV6-5 to TRBJ2-3; TRBD2 matches 9 bases. The trim removed 10 bases at V and 11 bases at J, leaving 19 bases unmatched. The CDR3 runs to 15 residues. Germline CDR1 is MNHEY and CDR2 is SVGAGI.

This clone has a handful of counts. This rearrangement joins TRBV5-4 to TRBJ2-5; TRBD2 matches 13 bases. V shed 3 bases, J shed 5 bases, and the junction held 7 bases outside the gene matches. There are 16 residues in the CDR3. Germline V gene sequence: CDR1 SGHNT, CDR2 YYREEE (reference sequence). The CDR3 DNA reads as TGTGCCAGCAGCTCCTGGACTAGCGGGAGTAAGGAGACCCAGTACTTC. Its translation is CASSSWTSGSKETQYF.

The rearrangement links TRBV7-7 to TRBJ2-3; D is perhaps TRBD1 (5 bases). CDR1 and CDR2 (germline): SSHAT, FNYEAQ (reference sequence). V gave up 1 base and J gave up 5 bases, with 7 bases separating them. This CDR3 is built from 13 residues. Written as DNA, the CDR3 is TGTGCCAGCAGCTTAGGACAGAGAGATACGCAGTATTTT. Its translation: CASSLGQRDTQYF.

This clone has only one observation. The chain recombines TRBV11-2 with TRBJ2-3, with D maybe TRBD2 (6 bases). V was clipped by 4 bases and J by 2 bases, with 13 bases between them. CDR1 SGHAT and CDR2 FQNNGV come from the germline V gene. CDR3 length equals 15 residues. CDR3 residues: CASSSFGGYTDTQYF. Written as DNA, the CDR3 is TGTGCCAGCAGCTCCTTCGGGGGTTACACAGATACGCAGTATTTT.